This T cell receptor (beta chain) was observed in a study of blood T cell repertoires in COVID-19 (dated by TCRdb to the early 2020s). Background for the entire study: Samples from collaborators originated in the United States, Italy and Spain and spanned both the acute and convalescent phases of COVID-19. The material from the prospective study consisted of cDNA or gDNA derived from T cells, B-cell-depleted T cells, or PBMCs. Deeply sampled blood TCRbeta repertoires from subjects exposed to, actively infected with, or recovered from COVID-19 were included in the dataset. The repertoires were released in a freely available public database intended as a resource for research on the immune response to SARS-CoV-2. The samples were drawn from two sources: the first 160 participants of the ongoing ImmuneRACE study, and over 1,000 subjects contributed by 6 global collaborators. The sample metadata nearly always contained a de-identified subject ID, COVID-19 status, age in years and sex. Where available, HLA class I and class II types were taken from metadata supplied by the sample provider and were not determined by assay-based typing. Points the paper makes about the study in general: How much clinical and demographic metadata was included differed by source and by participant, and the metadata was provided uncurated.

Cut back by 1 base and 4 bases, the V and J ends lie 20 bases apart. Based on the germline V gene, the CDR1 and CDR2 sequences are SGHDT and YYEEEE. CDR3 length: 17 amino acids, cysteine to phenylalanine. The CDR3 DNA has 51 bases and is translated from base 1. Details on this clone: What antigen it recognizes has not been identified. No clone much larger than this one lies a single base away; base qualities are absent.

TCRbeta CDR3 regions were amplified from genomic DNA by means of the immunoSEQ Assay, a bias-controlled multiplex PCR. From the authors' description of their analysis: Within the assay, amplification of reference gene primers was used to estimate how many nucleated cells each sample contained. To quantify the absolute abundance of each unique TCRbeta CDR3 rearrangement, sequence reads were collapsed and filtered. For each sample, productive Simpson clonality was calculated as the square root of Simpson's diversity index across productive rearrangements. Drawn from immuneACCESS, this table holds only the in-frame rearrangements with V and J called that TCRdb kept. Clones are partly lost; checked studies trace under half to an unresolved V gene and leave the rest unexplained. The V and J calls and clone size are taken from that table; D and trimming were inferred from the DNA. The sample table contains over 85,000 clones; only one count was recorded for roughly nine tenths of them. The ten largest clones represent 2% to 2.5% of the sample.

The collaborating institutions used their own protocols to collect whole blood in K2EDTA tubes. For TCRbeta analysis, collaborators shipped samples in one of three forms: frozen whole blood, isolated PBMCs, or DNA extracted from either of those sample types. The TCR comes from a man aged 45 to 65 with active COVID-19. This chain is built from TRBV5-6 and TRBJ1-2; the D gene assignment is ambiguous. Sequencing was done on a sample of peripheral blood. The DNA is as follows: TGTGCCAGCAGCTTGACGGATGCGGCGACCCTTTCCTATGGCTACACCTTC. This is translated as CASSLTDAATLSYGYTF.